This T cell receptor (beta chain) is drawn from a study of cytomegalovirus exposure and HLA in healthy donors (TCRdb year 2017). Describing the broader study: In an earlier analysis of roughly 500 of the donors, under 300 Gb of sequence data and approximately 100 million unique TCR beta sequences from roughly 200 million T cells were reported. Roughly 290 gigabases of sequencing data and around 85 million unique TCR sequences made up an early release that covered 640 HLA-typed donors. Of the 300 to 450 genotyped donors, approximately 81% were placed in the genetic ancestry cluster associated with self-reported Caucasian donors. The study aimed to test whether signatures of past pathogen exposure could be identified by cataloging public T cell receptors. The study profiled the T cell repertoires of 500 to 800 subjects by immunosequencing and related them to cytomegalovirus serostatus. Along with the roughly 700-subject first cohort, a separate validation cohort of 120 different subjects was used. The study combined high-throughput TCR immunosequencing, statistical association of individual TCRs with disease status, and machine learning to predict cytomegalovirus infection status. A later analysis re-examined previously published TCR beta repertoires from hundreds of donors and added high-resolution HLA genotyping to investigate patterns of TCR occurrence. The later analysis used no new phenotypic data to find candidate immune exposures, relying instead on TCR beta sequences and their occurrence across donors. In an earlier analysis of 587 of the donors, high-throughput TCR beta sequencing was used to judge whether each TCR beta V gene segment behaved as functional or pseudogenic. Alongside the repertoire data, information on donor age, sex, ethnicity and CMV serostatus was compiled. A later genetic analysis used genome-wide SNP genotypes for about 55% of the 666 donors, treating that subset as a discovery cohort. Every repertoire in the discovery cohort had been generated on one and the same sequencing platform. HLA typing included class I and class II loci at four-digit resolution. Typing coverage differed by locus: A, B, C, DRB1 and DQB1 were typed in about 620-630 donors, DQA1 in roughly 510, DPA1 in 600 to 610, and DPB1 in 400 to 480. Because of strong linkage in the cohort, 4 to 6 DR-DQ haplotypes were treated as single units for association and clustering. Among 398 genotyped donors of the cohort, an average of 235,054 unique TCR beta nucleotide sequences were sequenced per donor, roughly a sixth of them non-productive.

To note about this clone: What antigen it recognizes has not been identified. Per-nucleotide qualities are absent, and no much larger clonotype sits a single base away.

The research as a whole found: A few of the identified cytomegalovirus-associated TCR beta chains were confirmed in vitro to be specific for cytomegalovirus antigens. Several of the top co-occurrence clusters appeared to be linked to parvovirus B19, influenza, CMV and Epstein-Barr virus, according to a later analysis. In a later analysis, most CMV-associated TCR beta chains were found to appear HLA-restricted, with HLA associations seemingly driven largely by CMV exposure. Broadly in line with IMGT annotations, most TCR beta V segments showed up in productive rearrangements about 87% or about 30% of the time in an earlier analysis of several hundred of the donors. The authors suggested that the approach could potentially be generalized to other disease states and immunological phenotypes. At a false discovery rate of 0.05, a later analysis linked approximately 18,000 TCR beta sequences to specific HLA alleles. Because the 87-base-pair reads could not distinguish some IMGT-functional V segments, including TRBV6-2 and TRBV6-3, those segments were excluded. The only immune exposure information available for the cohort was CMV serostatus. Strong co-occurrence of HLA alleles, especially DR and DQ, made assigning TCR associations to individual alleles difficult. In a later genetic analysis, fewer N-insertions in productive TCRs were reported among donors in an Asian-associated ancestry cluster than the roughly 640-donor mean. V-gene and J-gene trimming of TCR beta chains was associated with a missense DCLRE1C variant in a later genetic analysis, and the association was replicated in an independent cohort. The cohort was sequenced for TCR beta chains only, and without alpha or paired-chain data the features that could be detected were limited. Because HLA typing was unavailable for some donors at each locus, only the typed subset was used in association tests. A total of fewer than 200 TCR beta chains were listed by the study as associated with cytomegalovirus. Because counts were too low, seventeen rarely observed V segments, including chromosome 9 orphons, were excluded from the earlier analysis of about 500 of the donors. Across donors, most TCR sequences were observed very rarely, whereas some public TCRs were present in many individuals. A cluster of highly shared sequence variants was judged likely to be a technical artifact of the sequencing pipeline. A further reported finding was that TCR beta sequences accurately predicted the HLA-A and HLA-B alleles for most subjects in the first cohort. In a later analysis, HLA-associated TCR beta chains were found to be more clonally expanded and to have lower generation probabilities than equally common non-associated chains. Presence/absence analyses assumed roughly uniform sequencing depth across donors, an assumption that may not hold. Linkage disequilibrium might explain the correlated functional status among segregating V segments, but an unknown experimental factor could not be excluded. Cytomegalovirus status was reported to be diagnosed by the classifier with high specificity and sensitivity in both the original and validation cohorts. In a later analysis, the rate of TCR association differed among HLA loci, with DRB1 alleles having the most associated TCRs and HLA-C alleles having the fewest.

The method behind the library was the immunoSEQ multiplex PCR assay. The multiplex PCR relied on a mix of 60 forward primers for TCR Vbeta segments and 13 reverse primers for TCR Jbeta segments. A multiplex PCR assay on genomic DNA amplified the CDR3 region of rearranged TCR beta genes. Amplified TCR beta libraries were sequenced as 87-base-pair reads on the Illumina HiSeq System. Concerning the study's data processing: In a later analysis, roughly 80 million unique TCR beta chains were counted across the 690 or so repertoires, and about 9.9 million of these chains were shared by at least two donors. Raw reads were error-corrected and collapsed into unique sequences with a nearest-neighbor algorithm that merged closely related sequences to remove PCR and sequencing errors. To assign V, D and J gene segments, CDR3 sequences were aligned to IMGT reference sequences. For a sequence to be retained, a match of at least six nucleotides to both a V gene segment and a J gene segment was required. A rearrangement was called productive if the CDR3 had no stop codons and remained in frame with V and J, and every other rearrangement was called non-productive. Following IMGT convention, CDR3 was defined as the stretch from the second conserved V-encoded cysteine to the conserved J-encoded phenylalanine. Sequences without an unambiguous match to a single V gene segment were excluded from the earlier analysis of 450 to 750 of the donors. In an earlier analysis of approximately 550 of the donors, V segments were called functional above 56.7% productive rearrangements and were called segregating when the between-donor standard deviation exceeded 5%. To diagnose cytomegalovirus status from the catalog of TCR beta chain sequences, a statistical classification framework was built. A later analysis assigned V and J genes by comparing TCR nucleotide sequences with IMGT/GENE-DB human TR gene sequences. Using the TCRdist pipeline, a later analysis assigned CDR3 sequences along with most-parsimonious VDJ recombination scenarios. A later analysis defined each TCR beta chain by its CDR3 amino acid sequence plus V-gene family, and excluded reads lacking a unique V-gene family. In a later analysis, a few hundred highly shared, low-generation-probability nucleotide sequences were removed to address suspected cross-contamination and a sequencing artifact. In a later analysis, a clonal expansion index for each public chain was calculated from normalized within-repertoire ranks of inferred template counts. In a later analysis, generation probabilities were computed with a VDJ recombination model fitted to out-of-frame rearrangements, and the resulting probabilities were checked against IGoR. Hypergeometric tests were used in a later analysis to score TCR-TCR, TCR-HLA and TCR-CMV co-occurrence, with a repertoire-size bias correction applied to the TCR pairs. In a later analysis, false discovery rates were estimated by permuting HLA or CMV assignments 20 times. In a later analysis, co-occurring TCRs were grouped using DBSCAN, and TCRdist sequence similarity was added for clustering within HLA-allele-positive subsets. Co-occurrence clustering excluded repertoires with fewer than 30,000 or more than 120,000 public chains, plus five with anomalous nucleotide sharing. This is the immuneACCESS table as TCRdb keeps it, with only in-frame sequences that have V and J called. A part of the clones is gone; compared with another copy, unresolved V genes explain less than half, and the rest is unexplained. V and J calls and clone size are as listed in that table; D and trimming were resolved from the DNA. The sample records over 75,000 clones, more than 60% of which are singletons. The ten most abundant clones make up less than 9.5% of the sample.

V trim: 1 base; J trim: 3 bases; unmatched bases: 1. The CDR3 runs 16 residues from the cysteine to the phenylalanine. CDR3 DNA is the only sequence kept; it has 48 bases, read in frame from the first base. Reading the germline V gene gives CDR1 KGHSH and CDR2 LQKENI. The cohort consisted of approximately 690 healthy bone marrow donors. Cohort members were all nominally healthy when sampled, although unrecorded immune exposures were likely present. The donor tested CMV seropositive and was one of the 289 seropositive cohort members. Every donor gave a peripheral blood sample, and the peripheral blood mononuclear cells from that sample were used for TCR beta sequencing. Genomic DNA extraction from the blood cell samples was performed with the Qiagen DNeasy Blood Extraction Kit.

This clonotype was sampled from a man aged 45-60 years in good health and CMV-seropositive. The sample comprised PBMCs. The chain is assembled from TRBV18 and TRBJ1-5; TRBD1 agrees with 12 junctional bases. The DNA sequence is TGTGCCAGCTCACCACGGGACAGGGGGCCCAATCAGCCCCAGCATTTT. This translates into CASSPRDRGPNQPQHF.